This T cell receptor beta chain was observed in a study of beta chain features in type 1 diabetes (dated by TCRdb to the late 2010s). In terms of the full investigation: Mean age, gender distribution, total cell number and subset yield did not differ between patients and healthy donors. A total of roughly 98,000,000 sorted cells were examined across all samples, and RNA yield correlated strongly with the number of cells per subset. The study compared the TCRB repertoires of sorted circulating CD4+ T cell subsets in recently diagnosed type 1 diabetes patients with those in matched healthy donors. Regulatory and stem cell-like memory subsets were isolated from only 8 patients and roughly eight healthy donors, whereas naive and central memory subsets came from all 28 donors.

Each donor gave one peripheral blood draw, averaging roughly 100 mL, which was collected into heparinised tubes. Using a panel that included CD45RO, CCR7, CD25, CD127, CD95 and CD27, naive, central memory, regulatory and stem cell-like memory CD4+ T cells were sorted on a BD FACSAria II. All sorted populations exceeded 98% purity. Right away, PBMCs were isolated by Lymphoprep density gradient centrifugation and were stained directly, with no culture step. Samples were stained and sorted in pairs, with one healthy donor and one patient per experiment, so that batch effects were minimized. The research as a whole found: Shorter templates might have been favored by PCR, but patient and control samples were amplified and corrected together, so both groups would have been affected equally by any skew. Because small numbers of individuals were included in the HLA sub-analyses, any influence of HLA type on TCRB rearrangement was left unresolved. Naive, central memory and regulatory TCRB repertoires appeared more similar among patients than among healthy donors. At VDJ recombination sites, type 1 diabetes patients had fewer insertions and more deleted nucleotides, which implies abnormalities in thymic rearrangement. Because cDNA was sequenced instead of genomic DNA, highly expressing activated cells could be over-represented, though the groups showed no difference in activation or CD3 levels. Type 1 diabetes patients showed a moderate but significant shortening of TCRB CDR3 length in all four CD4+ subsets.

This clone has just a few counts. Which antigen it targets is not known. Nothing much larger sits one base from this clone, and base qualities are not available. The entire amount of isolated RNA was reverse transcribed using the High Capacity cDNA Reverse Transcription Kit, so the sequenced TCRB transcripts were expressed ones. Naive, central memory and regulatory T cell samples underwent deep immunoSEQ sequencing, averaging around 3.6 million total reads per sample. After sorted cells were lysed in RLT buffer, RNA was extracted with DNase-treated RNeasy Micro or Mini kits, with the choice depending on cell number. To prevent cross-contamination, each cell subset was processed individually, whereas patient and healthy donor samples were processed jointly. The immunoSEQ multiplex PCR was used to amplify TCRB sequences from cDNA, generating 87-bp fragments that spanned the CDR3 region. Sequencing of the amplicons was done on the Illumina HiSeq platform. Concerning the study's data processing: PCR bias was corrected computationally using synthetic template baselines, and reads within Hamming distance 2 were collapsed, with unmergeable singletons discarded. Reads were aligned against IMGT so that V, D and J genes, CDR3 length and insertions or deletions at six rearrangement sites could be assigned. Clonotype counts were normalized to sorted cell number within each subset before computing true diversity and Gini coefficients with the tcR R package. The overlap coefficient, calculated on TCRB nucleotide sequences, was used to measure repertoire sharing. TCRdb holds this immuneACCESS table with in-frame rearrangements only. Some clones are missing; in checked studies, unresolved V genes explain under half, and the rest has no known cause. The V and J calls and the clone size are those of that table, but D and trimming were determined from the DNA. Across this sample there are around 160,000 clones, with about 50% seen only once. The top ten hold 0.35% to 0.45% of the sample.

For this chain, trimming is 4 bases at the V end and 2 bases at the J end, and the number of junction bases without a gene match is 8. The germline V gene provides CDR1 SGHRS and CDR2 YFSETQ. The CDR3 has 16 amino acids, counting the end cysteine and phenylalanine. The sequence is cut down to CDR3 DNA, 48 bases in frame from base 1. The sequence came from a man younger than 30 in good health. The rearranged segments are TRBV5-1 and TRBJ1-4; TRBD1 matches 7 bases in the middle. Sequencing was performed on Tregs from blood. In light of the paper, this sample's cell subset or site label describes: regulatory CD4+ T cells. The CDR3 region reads CASSGGQRTTNEKLFF. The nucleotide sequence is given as TGCGCCAGCAGCGGGGGACAGAGGACGACTAATGAAAAACTGTTTTTT.